These T cell receptor beta chains were read from a single sample in a study of blood T cells in healthy people across ages. TCRdb re-derived calls from the 5' RACE reads in MiXCR, one entry per CDR3 protein. The sample includes 1.5 million or so distinct CDR3 sequences, about 42% of them seen just once. Sequenced input: blood. The origin of the receptors is a woman between 18 and 29 years old in good health. Both conserved end residues are part of each CDR3. Fields, in order: CDR3 length, V gene, clone size, J gene, CDR3 protein. Clone sizes are given selectively: once, few, many, or a class where the clone is expanded.

>15|TRBV5-4|few|TRBJ2-7
CASSSSGFPPYEQYF
>14|TRBV12-3/TRBV12-4|.|TRBJ1-6
CASSLDGLNAPLHF
>11|TRBV10-3|.|TRBJ1-2
CATLQGDGYTF
>13|TRBV9|.|TRBJ2-2
CASEGRHTGELFF
>13|TRBV7-2|.|TRBJ2-3
CASSLRPGDTQYF
>16|TRBV20-1|.|.
CSARDHRTSGNNEQYF
>12|TRBV27|.|TRBJ2-7
CASGSGRYEQYF
>15|TRBV7-9|.|TRBJ2-1
CASSFHSGGSYEQFF
>14|TRBV5-1|.|TRBJ2-7
CASSLGSPHNEQYF
>12|TRBV20-1|once|TRBJ2-1
CSARGDWKTQFF
>15|TRBV4-2|few|TRBJ2-1
CASSHSFTGYNEQFF
>18|TRBV4-2|few|TRBJ2-6
CASSQGFDMGSGANVLTF
>16|TRBV5-6|.|TRBJ2-7
CASSSVQGAGSYEQYF
>12|TRBV9|many|TRBJ2-3
CASSVTGDTQYF
>14|TRBV6-1|.|TRBJ2-1
CASRPGGGNNEQFF
>14|TRBV15|few|TRBJ1-1
CATSRDLESTEAFF
>14|TRBV28|.|TRBJ1-6
CASSFRGGRSPLHF
>14|TRBV12-3/TRBV12-4|.|TRBJ2-7
CASSFRRPHKEQYF
>16|TRBV6-5|.|TRBJ1-3
CASSREQLRSGNTIYF
>15|TRBV28|.|TRBJ1-1
CASNPQGGRETEAFF
>16|TRBV4-1|few|TRBJ1-2
CASSQEGGSYNYGYTF
>16|TRBV28|once|.
CACSLLGSGNSYEQYF
>17|TRBV6-1|.|TRBJ2-3
CASTQLGGAVGAVTQYF
>15|TRBV21-1|.|TRBJ2-6
CASSKDKSGANVLTF
>13|TRBV12-3/TRBV12-4|.|TRBJ2-1
CTACQGVDNEQFF
>19|TRBV4-1|.|TRBJ2-1
CASSAGLAGLAKTYKEQFF
>16|TRBV12-3/TRBV12-4|.|TRBJ2-1
CASRPGQGLSYNEQFF
>13|TRBV20-1|few|TRBJ2-3
CSARDRLPGTQYF
>17|TRBV29-1|.|TRBJ1-1
CSVSRSGTPHPNTEAFF
>16|TRBV4-3|few|TRBJ1-4
CASSNGPGQGLEKLFF
>18|TRBV5-1|.|TRBJ2-3
CASSYPQGTPGGADTQYF
>12|TRBV20-1|.|TRBJ1-6
CSARGVGSPLHF
>14|TRBV4-1|.|TRBJ1-1
CASSQYSFGTEAFF
>13|TRBV7-2|once|TRBJ1-1
CASSSAPTTEAFF
>13|TRBV7-9|few|TRBJ2-1
CASSQKGTLEQFF
>14|TRBV11-2|.|TRBJ2-3
CASGLDRGTDTQYF
>16|TRBV4-3|few|TRBJ2-7
CASSQDLTSGSYEQYF
>15|TRBV27|few|TRBJ1-1
CASSFSGGMNTEAFF
>12|TRBV12-3/TRBV12-4|.|TRBJ1-2
CAVQGQGHGYTF
>15|TRBV27|.|TRBJ1-5
CASKVGSCSNQPQHF
>13|TRBV20-1|few|TRBJ2-3
CSTWRDSTDTQYF
>15|TRBV11-2|.|TRBJ2-2
CASSFSAGGPGELFF
>12|TRBV13|.|TRBJ2-1
CASSPKFGEQFF
>14|TRBV7-2|few|TRBJ2-1
CASSHPTSGSFRFF
>13|TRBV7-6|.|TRBJ2-3
CASSGPAGDTQYF
>15|TRBV20-1|.|TRBJ1-3
CSARPGTGPGNTIYF
>14|TRBV10-3|few|TRBJ2-7
CAISSWQGSYEQYF
>11|TRBV29-1|.|TRBJ2-1
CSIKTPGEQFF
>14|TRBV12-3/TRBV12-4|.|TRBJ2-5
CASSAYLAEETQYF
>16|TRBV9|.|TRBJ2-7
CASSVERLARTYEQYF
>13|TRBV20-1|.|TRBJ2-4
CSATLSGANIQYF
>14|TRBV12-3/TRBV12-4|.|TRBJ1-1
CASSSRSGWTEAFF
>11|TRBV7-9|once|TRBJ2-1
CAIGTFNEQFF
>12|TRBV20-1|.|TRBJ2-7
CSATRRNYEQYF
>14|TRBV12-3/TRBV12-4|many|TRBJ1-5
CASSFGQSNQPQHF
>16|TRBV5-1|few|.
CASRTDGLSSYNEQYF
>16|TRBV7-2|.|TRBJ2-7
CASSPPSGRGWNEQYF